What follows is one T cell receptor beta chain and its context. This record belongs to a study of control samples from healthy donors and cancer patients. Sequenced by immunoSEQ multiplex PCR; TCRdb stores in-frame clones only, minus some. The sample carries over 200,000 clones, roughly 82% recorded once. V gave up 5 bases and J gave up 2 bases, with 16 bases separating them. The CDR3 has 14 amino acids. Germline V gives CDR1 SQVTM, CDR2 ANQGSEA. The TCR sequence derives from a woman in her sixties or seventies with lung cancer. V is TRBV29-1 and J is TRBJ2-7; possibly TRBD1 or TRBD2 for D (5 bases each). The specimen was PBMCs. The CDR3 spells CSVRKGTGTYEQYF. In DNA form, the CDR3 reads TGCAGCGTTCGCAAAGGGACGGGAACCTACGAGCAGTACTTC.